A selection of T cell receptor beta chains follows, all from one sample in a study of blood T cell repertoires in COVID-19. Measured with immunoSEQ multiplex PCR; TCRdb has only the in-frame clones, and not every one. The sample has fewer than 200,000 clones; approximately 90% are singletons. Sequences were obtained from peripheral blood. The receptor source for this set is a man aged 30 to 45 with COVID-19, enrolled during active disease. The CDR3 runs from the conserved cysteine through the conserved F or W. D genes are given only for firm matches. Clone size is shown for a subset of rows, as once, few, many or a class of expanded clone.

TRBV7-9	TRBJ2-7	.	15	few	TGTGCCAGCAGTTTCGCCGGGGGTGCGGTCTACGAGCAGTACTTC	CASSFAGGAVYEQYF
TRBV4-2	TRBJ2-7	TRBD2	19	.	TGTGCCAGCAGCCAAGATGAGGTGCAGGGACTAGCGGGGATCTACGAGCAGTACTTC	CASSQDEVQGLAGIYEQYF
TRBV7-6	TRBJ2-7	.	14	.	TGTGCCAGCAGCTTACAGACGGGAACCTACGAGCAGTACTTC	CASSLQTGTYEQYF
TRBV7-2	TRBJ2-1	.	19	once	TGTGCCAGCAGCTTAGGGCGGGTGGGACTCCTTAGCTCCTACAATGAGCAGTTCTTC	CASSLGRVGLLSSYNEQFF
TRBV6-6	TRBJ1-4	TRBD1	15	.	TGTGCCAGCAGTTGGGGGGACAGCACCAATGAAAAACTGTTTTTT	CASSWGDSTNEKLFF
TRBV19	TRBJ1-6	.	15	.	TGTGCCAGTAGTGTAACCCTGGGCGGGGGATCACCCCTCCACTTT	CASSVTLGGGSPLHF
TRBV27	TRBJ1-5	.	13	.	TGTGCCAGCAGTTTTAACGGTAATCAGCCCCAGCATTTT	CASSFNGNQPQHF
TRBV6-5	TRBJ2-7	TRBD1	16	.	TGTGCCAGCAGTTACTGGGACAGGGGGAAAACCTACGAGCAGTACTTC	CASSYWDRGKTYEQYF
TRBV5-8	TRBJ2-3	TRBD2	15	once	TGTGCCAGCAGCCGGTCTAGCGGGGTCACAGATACGCAGTATTTT	CASSRSSGVTDTQYF
TRBV6-2/TRBV6-3	TRBJ1-2	TRBD1	15	.	TGTGCCAGCAGTTACTCGCAGGGGGCGAACTATGGCTACACCTTC	CASSYSQGANYGYTF
TRBV4-1	TRBJ2-5	TRBD2	21	.	TGCGCCAGCAGCCACTGGCCGGGGCTAGCGGGAGGGCCCGTCGTGGGAGAGACCCAGTACTTC	CASSHWPGLAGGPVVGETQYF
TRBV18	TRBJ2-1	TRBD2	16	.	TGTGCCAGCTCACCACCTAGCGGGGGCTTCTACAATGAGCAGTTCTTC	CASSPPSGGFYNEQFF
TRBV5-1	TRBJ2-5	TRBD2	15	once	TGCGCCAGCAGCGTCGGGACTAGCGGCCAAGAGACCCAGTACTTC	CASSVGTSGQETQYF
TRBV28	TRBJ1-5	TRBD1	17	once	TGTGCCAGCAGTTTATTCGGGGACAGTGACAATAATCAGCCCCAGCATTTT	CASSLFGDSDNNQPQHF
TRBV7-2	TRBJ2-5	.	13	.	TGTGCCAGCAGCTTTTTGGAGGAAGAGACCCAGTACTTC	CASSFLEEETQYF
TRBV9	TRBJ1-5	.	14	.	TGTGCCAGCAGCTTCGGACAGAGCAATCAGCCCCAGCATTTT	CASSFGQSNQPQHF
TRBV12-5	TRBJ2-4	.	13	.	TGTGCTAGTGGGATACAGATCGTCGGCATTCAGTACTTC	CASGIQIVGIQYF
TRBV10-3	TRBJ2-7	TRBD1	14	.	TGTGCCATCAGGGGGGGACAGGGGGTCAACGAGCAGTACTTC	CAIRGGQGVNEQYF
TRBV7-9	TRBJ2-1	.	17	.	TGTGCCAGCAGCACACCCTACAGGGACACGACGGATAGGGAGCAGTTCTTC	CASSTPYRDTTDREQFF
TRBV5-4	TRBJ1-2	.	14	.	TGTGCCAGCAGCTTCGACATAGCTAACTATGGCTACACCTTC	CASSFDIANYGYTF
TRBV7-3	TRBJ2-1	TRBD2	14	.	TGTGCCAGCAGCACTAGCGGGAGTGGTAATGAGCAGTTCTTC	CASSTSGSGNEQFF
TRBV28	TRBJ1-2	.	17	.	TGTGCCAGCAGTTTAACAAGGGGGAAAGATTCAAACTATGGCTACACCTTC	CASSLTRGKDSNYGYTF
TRBV6-5	TRBJ1-2	.	12	.	TGTGCCAGCGATAAGAACTCCTATGGCTACACCTTC	CASDKNSYGYTF
TRBV6-6	TRBJ1-6	.	12	.	TGTGCCAGCAGTTACCAGGATTCACCCCTCCACTTT	CASSYQDSPLHF
TRBV4-1	TRBJ2-7	TRBD1	18	.	TGCGCCAGCAGCCAAGAGAGACAGGGGAAAGCAAATTTCTACGAGCAGTACTTC	CASSQERQGKANFYEQYF
TRBV19	TRBJ1-1	.	12	.	TGTGCCAGTAGTAGAGTCAACACTGAAGCTTTCTTT	CASSRVNTEAFF
TRBV6-4	TRBJ1-5	TRBD1	15	.	TGTGCCAGCAGTCCTGACAGGGGCGCCGGGCAGCCCCAGCATTTT	CASSPDRGAGQPQHF
TRBV6-5	TRBJ2-1	.	14	once	TGTGCCAGCAGTTTCCAGGGTACCTACAATGAGCAGTTCTTC	CASSFQGTYNEQFF
TRBV9	TRBJ1-1	TRBD1	14	.	TGTGCCAGCAGCACACAGGGGGCTAGAACTGAAGCTTTCTTT	CASSTQGARTEAFF
TRBV6-5	TRBJ1-6	TRBD1	14	.	TGTGCCAGCTGGAACAGGGGGATAAATTCACCCCTCCACTTT	CASWNRGINSPLHF
TRBV18	TRBJ2-7	.	14	.	TGTGCCAGCTCATACGACACGAGCTCCTACGAGCAGTACTTC	CASSYDTSSYEQYF
TRBV2	TRBJ2-1	TRBD2	14	.	TGTGCCAGCAAGCTAGCGGGAGTCTACAATGAGCAGTTCTTC	CASKLAGVYNEQFF
TRBV6-2/TRBV6-3	TRBJ1-1	TRBD1	14	few	TGTGCCAGCACTTACAGGGGGATTTCCACTGAAGCTTTCTTT	CASTYRGISTEAFF
TRBV11-2	TRBJ2-2	TRBD1	14	.	TGTGCCAGCAGCTTTGGGACAGGGTTCGGGGAGCTGTTTTTT	CASSFGTGFGELFF
TRBV30	TRBJ2-3	TRBD2	15	.	TGTGCCTGGAGGCGGGAGGCGGGACCCGCAGATACGCAGTATTTT	CAWRREAGPADTQYF
TRBV7-9	TRBJ2-7	.	12	once	TGTGCCAGCAGCTTAGAGTGGAGAGAGCAGTACTTC	CASSLEWREQYF
TRBV9	TRBJ2-7	TRBD2	15	.	TGTGCCAGCAGCGTTAGCGGGAGGAACTCCTACGAGCAGTACTTC	CASSVSGRNSYEQYF
TRBV7-3	TRBJ2-3	TRBD1	15	once	TGTGCCAGCAGCCCGACAGGGATTAGCACAGATACGCAGTATTTT	CASSPTGISTDTQYF